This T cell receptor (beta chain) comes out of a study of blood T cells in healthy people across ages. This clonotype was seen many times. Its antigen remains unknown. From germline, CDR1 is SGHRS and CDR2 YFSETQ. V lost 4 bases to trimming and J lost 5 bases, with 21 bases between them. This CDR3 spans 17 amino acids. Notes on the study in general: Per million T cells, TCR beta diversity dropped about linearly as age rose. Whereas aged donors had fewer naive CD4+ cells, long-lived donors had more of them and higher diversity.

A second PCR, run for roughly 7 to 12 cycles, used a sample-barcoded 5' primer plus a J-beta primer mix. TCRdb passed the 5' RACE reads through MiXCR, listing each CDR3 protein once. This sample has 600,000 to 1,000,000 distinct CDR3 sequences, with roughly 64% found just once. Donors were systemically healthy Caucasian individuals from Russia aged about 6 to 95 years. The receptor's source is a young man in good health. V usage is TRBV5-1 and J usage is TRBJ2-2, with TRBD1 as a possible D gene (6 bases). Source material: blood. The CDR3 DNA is TGCGCCAGCAGCCTGGCCCCGGGACAAGAGCAGACCGGGGAGCTGTTTTTT. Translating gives CASSLAPGQEQTGELFF.